A selection of T cell receptor beta chains follows, all from one sample in a study of T cell changes during pregnancy in multiple sclerosis. This table comes from immunoSEQ multiplex PCR, and its TCRdb copy is limited to in-frame clones, with some not included. The data contain 40,000 or so clones, 90% to 95% of them seen just once; the ten biggest clones take up about 7.6%. Sequencing was performed on CD8+ T cells from peripheral blood mononuclear cells, taken in the third trimester of pregnancy. These receptors were collected from a female donor with multiple sclerosis, enrolled in a pregnancy study. The CDR3 runs from the conserved cysteine through the conserved F or W. The order of the fields is clone size, D gene, J gene, V gene, CDR3 protein, CDR3 DNA. A D gene is named only where the DNA matches it firmly. Clone size is stated in some rows and not others, as once, few, many or a class when expanded.

clone size: -
D gene: TRBD2
J gene: TRBJ2-1
V gene: TRBV6-6
CDR3 protein: CASTSGRESSREQFF
CDR3 DNA: TGTGCCAGCACCTCCGGGCGGGAGAGTTCCAGAGAGCAGTTCTTC

clone size: -
D gene: TRBD2
J gene: TRBJ2-1
V gene: TRBV30
CDR3 protein: CAWRGLAGAQFF
CDR3 DNA: TGTGCCTGGAGAGGACTAGCGGGGGCGCAGTTCTTC

clone size: -
D gene: -
J gene: TRBJ2-7
V gene: TRBV28
CDR3 protein: CASRTGSSRDEQYF
CDR3 DNA: TGTGCCAGCAGAACCGGGAGCTCACGGGACGAGCAGTACTTC

clone size: -
D gene: TRBD1
J gene: TRBJ1-5
V gene: TRBV19
CDR3 protein: CASSRQGWNQPQHF
CDR3 DNA: TGTGCCAGTAGTAGACAGGGTTGGAATCAGCCCCAGCATTTT

clone size: -
D gene: -
J gene: TRBJ1-4
V gene: TRBV28
CDR3 protein: CASAEGNEKLFF
CDR3 DNA: TGTGCCAGCGCAGAGGGTAATGAAAAACTGTTTTTT

clone size: -
D gene: TRBD2
J gene: TRBJ2-1
V gene: TRBV5-8
CDR3 protein: CASSLGLAGSNEQFF
CDR3 DNA: TGTGCCAGCAGCTTGGGACTAGCGGGATCTAATGAGCAGTTCTTC

clone size: -
D gene: -
J gene: TRBJ2-2
V gene: TRBV14
CDR3 protein: CASSQDRRELFF
CDR3 DNA: TGTGCCAGCAGCCAAGATAGAAGGGAGCTGTTTTTT

clone size: -
D gene: -
J gene: TRBJ2-2
V gene: TRBV30
CDR3 protein: CAWSARSGELFF
CDR3 DNA: TGTGCCTGGAGTGCTCGGAGCGGGGAGCTGTTTTTT

clone size: -
D gene: -
J gene: TRBJ1-1
V gene: TRBV25-1
CDR3 protein: CASSEYTGNLNTEAFF
CDR3 DNA: TGTGCCAGCAGTGAATATACAGGAAACCTGAACACTGAAGCTTTCTTT

clone size: -
D gene: TRBD1
J gene: TRBJ2-5
V gene: TRBV5-6
CDR3 protein: CASSSPGQGNEETQYF
CDR3 DNA: TGTGCCAGCAGCTCCCCGGGACAGGGAAATGAAGAGACCCAGTACTTC

clone size: -
D gene: TRBD1
J gene: TRBJ1-1
V gene: TRBV28
CDR3 protein: CASSLPQGVVTEAFF
CDR3 DNA: TGTGCCAGCAGTTTACCCCAGGGGGTAGTCACTGAAGCTTTCTTT

clone size: -
D gene: TRBD2
J gene: TRBJ2-1
V gene: TRBV4-2
CDR3 protein: CASSPPGLASLNNEQFF
CDR3 DNA: TGTGCCAGCAGCCCTCCGGGACTAGCTAGCCTTAACAATGAGCAGTTCTTC

clone size: -
D gene: TRBD2
J gene: TRBJ2-5
V gene: TRBV30
CDR3 protein: CAWSLTSGWETQYF
CDR3 DNA: TGTGCCTGGAGCCTGACTAGCGGGTGGGAGACCCAGTACTTC

clone size: -
D gene: TRBD2
J gene: TRBJ2-3
V gene: TRBV10-3
CDR3 protein: CAISWGPTSGRRWGTDTQYF
CDR3 DNA: TGTGCCATCAGCTGGGGTCCGACTAGCGGGAGGCGATGGGGTACAGATACGCAGTATTTT

clone size: -
D gene: -
J gene: TRBJ1-1
V gene: TRBV5-3
CDR3 protein: CARMGGTPRREAFF
CDR3 DNA: TGTGCCAGAATGGGTGGGACTCCGCGCCGCGAAGCTTTCTTT

clone size: -
D gene: -
J gene: TRBJ2-5
V gene: TRBV11-2
CDR3 protein: CASSLVPAVETQYF
CDR3 DNA: TGTGCCAGCAGCTTAGTACCAGCGGTAGAGACCCAGTACTTC

clone size: -
D gene: TRBD1
J gene: TRBJ2-2
V gene: TRBV7-3
CDR3 protein: CASSSARDSYTGELFF
CDR3 DNA: TGTGCCAGCAGCTCCGCCCGGGACAGCTACACCGGGGAGCTGTTTTTT

clone size: -
D gene: TRBD2
J gene: TRBJ2-1
V gene: TRBV7-8
CDR3 protein: CASSFTRLWLSGRSYNEQFF
CDR3 DNA: TGTGCCAGCAGCTTCACCCGATTGTGGCTTAGCGGGAGGTCCTACAATGAGCAGTTCTTC

clone size: -
D gene: -
J gene: TRBJ2-7
V gene: TRBV5-4
CDR3 protein: CASSNIGHHEQYF
CDR3 DNA: TGTGCCAGCAGCAACATTGGGCATCACGAGCAGTACTTC

clone size: -
D gene: -
J gene: TRBJ2-1
V gene: TRBV6-4
CDR3 protein: CASSSVGSGSYNEQFF
CDR3 DNA: TGTGCCAGCAGTAGTGTAGGGAGCGGGTCCTACAATGAGCAGTTCTTC

clone size: -
D gene: TRBD2
J gene: TRBJ2-7
V gene: TRBV5-1
CDR3 protein: CASSLGLAGDEQYF
CDR3 DNA: TGCGCCAGCAGCTTGGGACTAGCGGGAGACGAGCAGTACTTC

clone size: -
D gene: TRBD1
J gene: TRBJ2-7
V gene: TRBV6-5
CDR3 protein: CASSLTTGGEQYF
CDR3 DNA: TGTGCCAGCAGTTTGACGACAGGGGGCGAGCAGTACTTC

clone size: -
D gene: -
J gene: TRBJ2-4
V gene: TRBV27
CDR3 protein: CASSLTGAGAKNIQYF
CDR3 DNA: TGTGCCAGCAGTTTAACCGGGGCGGGGGCCAAAAACATTCAGTACTTC

clone size: -
D gene: -
J gene: TRBJ2-2
V gene: TRBV9
CDR3 protein: CASSAGAGGELFF
CDR3 DNA: TGTGCCAGCAGCGCTGGAGCGGGCGGGGAGCTGTTTTTT

clone size: once
D gene: -
J gene: TRBJ1-1
V gene: TRBV19
CDR3 protein: CASSIDGNTEAFF
CDR3 DNA: TGTGCCAGTAGTATAGACGGTAACACTGAAGCTTTCTTT

clone size: once
D gene: -
J gene: TRBJ2-2
V gene: TRBV7-8
CDR3 protein: CASSLVLARPGELFF
CDR3 DNA: TGTGCCAGCAGCTTAGTTCTAGCTCGTCCCGGGGAGCTGTTTTTT

clone size: -
D gene: -
J gene: TRBJ1-1
V gene: TRBV7-9
CDR3 protein: CASSRRVPEAFF
CDR3 DNA: TGTGCCAGCAGCCGCAGGGTTCCTGAAGCTTTCTTT

clone size: once
D gene: TRBD1
J gene: TRBJ2-5
V gene: TRBV4-1
CDR3 protein: CASSLGQGWQETQYF
CDR3 DNA: TGCGCCAGCAGCCTTGGACAGGGATGGCAAGAGACCCAGTACTTC